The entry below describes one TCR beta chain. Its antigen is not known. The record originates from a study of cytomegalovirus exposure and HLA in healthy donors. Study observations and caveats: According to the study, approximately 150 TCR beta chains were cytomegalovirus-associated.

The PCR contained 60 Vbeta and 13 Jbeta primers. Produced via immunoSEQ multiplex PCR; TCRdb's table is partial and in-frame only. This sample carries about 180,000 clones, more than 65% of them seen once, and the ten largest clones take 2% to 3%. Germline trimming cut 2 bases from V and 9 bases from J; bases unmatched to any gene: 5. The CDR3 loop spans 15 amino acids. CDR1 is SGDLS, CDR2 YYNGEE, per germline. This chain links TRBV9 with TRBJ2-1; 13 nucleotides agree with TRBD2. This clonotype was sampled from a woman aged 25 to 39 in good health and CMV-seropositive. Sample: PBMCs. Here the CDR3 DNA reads TGTGCCAGCAGCGTTCGAACTAGCGGGGGGGGTGAGCAGTTCTTC. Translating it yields CASSVRTSGGGEQFF.